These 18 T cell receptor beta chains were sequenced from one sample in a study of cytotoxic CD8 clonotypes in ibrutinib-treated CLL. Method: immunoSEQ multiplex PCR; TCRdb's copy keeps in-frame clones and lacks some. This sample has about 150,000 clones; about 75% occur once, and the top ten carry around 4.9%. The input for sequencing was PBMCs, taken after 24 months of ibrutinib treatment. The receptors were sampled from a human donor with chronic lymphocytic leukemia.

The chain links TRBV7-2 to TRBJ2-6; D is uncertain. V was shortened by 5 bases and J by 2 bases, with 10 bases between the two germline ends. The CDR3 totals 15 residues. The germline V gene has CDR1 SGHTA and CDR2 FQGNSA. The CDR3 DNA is TGTGCCAGCAGCCACCTGAAGACTGGGGCCAACGTCCTGACTTTC. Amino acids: CASSHLKTGANVLTF. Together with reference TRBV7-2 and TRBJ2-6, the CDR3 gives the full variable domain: GAGVSQSPSNKVTEKGKDVELRCDPISGHTALYWYRQSLGQGLEFLIYFQGNSAPDKSGLPSDRFSAERTGGSVSTLTIQRTQQEDSAVYLCASSHLKTGANVLTFGAGSRLTVL.

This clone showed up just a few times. The CDR3 DNA reads TGTGCCAGCAGCCCACTAACAGGGGCGGTAGAAAAACTGTTTTTT. Its translation is CASSPLTGAVEKLFF. The rearrangement uses TRBV7-9 and TRBJ1-4, with 7 bases matching TRBD1. The CDR3 has 15 amino acids. The germline gives CDR1 SEHNR, CDR2 FQNEAQ (reference sequence). With V trimmed by 5 bases and J by 8 bases, 11 bases remained unmatched.

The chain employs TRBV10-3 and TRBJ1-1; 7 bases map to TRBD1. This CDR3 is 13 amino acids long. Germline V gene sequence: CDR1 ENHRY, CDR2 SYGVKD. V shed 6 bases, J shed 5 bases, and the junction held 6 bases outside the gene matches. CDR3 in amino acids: CAIRDTGVTEAFF. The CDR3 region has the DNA TGTGCCATCAGGGATACAGGGGTGACTGAAGCTTTCTTT.

The CDR3 bases are TGTGCCAGCAGCCCCCACATAGCGGGGGACACAGATACGCAGTATTTT. Translated, it gives CASSPHIAGDTDTQYF. V gene TRBV7-8 combines with J gene TRBJ2-3; TRBD2 matches 9 bases. The V segment lost 5 bases and the J segment 2 bases; nucleotides outside the gene matches: 8. In germline, CDR1 is SGHVS, CDR2 FQNEAQ. This CDR3 is built from 16 residues.

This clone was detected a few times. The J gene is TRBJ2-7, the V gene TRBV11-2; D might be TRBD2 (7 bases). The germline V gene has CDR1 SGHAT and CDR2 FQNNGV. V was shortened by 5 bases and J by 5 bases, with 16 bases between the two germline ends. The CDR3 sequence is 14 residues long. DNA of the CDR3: TGTGCCAGCAGCCCCGCCGGGGGGCCCCACGAGCAGTACTTC. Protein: CASSPAGGPHEQYF.

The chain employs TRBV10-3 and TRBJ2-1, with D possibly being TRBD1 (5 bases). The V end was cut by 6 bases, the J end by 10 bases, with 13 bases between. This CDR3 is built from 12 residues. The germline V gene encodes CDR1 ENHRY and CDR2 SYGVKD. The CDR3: CAISWTPGEQFF. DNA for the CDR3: TGTGCCATCAGCTGGACCCCAGGGGAGCAGTTCTTC.

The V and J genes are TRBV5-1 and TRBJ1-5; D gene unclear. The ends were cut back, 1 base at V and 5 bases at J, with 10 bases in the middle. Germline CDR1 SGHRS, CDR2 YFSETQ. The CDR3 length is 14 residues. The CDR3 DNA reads TGCGCCAGCAGCTTGACCGGGGTCGATCAGCCCCAGCATTTT. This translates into CASSLTGVDQPQHF.

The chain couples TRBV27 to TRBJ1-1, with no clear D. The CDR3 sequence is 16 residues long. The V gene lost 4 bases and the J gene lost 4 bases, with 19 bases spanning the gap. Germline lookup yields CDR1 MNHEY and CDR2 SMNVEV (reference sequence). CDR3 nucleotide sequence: TGTGCCAGCAGTTCCGACATGGTATGGCGAGGCACTGAAGCTTTCTTT. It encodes CASSSDMVWRGTEAFF.

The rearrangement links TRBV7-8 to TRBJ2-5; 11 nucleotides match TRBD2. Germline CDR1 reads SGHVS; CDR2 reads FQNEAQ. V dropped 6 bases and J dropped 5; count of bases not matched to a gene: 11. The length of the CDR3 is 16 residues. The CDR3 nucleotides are TGTGCCAGCAGACCCCCCATGGGACTAGCGGAGGAGACCCAGTACTTC. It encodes CASRPPMGLAEETQYF. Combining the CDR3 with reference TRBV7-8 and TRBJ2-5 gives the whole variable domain GAGVSQSPRYKVAKRGQDVALRCDPISGHVSLFWYQQALGQGPEFLTYFQNEAQLDKSGLPSDRFFAERPEGSVSTLKIQRTQQEDSAVYLCASRPPMGLAEETQYFGPGTRLLVL.

As DNA, the CDR3 is TGTGCCAGCAGCTTTCTTAACTATGGCTACACCTTC. It is translated as CASSFLNYGYTF. The V gene is TRBV7-9, the J gene TRBJ1-2; no reliable D call. V was cut by 3 bases and J by 1 base, with 3 bases left in between. CDR1 and CDR2 (germline): SEHNR, FQNEAQ (reference sequence). The CDR3 totals 12 residues.

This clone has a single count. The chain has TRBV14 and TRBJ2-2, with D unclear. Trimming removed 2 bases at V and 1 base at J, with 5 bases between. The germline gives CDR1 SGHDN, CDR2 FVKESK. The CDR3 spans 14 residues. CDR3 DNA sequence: TGTGCCAGCAGCCAATTTTTGAACACCGGGGAGCTGTTTTTT. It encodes CASSQFLNTGELFF.

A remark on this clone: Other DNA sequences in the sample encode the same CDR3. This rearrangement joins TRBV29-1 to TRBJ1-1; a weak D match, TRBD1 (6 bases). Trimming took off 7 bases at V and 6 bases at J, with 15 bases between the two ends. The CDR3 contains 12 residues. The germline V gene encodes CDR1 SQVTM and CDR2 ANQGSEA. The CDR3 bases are TGCAGCGGAGTGGACAGCCGCGCTGAAGCTTTCTTT. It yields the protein CSGVDSRAEAFF.

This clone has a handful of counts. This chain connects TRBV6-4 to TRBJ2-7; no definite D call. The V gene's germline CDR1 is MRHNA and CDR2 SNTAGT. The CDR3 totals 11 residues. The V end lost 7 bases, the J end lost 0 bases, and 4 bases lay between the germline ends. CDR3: CASTPSYEQYF. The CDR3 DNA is TGTGCCAGCACCCCCTCCTACGAGCAGTACTTC.

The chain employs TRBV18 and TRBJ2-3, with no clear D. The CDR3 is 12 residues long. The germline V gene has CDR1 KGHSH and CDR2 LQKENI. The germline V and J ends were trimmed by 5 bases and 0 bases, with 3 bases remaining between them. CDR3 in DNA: TGTGCCAGCTCAACTAGCACAGATACGCAGTATTTT. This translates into CASSTSTDTQYF.

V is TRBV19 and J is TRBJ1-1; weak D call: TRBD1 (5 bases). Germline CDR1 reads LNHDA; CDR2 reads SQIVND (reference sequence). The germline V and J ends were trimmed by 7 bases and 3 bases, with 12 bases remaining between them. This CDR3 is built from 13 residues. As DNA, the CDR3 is TGTGCCAGTATACCTGAGGGGCACACTGAAGCTTTCTTT. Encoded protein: CASIPEGHTEAFF.

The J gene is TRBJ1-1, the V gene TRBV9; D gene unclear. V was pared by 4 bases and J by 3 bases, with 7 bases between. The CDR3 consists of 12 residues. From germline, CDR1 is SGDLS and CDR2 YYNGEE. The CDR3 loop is CASSSGYTEAFF. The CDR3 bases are TGTGCCAGCAGCTCGGGGTACACTGAAGCTTTCTTT.

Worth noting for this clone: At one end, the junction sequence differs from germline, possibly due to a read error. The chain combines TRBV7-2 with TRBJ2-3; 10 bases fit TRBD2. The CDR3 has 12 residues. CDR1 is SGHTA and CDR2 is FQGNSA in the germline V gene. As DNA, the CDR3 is TGTGCCAGCAGCCCAAGTAGCGGGAGGAGAGATTTT. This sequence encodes CASSPSSGRRDF.

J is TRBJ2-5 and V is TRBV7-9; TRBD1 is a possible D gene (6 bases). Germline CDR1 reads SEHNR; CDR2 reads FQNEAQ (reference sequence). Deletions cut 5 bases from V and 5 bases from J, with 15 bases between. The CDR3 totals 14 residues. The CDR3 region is CASSRYRVRETQYF. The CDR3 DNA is TGTGCCAGCAGCCGATACAGGGTGAGGGAGACCCAGTACTTC.